This paragraph covers one T cell receptor (beta chain) sequence. Its specificity is unknown. This specimen comes from a study of T cell responses to AZD1222 COVID-19 vaccine. Sequencing used immunoSEQ multiplex PCR; TCRdb keeps in-frame clones, though not all of them. The table lists approximately 150,000 clones, around 90% of them singletons, with less than 5.5% in the top ten. The CDR3 is made up of 18 amino acids. V shed 3 bases and J 0 bases; nucleotides not matched to a gene: 10. CDR1 is MDHEN, CDR2 SYDVKM, per germline. Study-level findings and limits: Repertoires in all cases were sampled only once the peak T cell response had passed.

The source was peripheral blood, collected on day 0 of AZD1222 vaccination. The TCR was taken from an adult in good health. The chain recombines TRBV28 with TRBJ1-5, with TRBD1 matching over 8 bases. CDR3 DNA sequence: TGTGCCAGCAGTTTGCGACAGGGGTGGGGATATAGCAATCAGCCCCAGCATTTT. Its protein is CASSLRQGWGYSNQPQHF. Full variable domain (missing parts from reference TRBV28 and TRBJ1-5): DVKVTQSSRYLVKRTGEKVFLECVQDMDHENMFWYRQDPGLGLRLIYFSYDVKMKEKGDIPEGYSVSREKKERFSLILESASTNQTSMYLCASSLRQGWGYSNQPQHFGDGTRLSIL.